This record looks at one TCR beta chain sequence and its context. Its cognate antigen has yet to be identified. No base qualities exist here, and no much larger clone lies one base off it. The data originate from a study of OX40 agonist ivuxolimab in advanced cancers. A note on the overall study: Ivuxolimab was a fully human IgG2 agonistic monoclonal antibody targeting the costimulatory receptor OX40 (CD134). Intravenous ivuxolimab was administered to patients every 2 weeks at six dose levels: 0.01, 0.1, 0.3, 1.5, 3 and 10 mg/kg. Among the 52 dose-escalation patients, some 19 had hepatocellular carcinoma, 15 melanoma, 9 renal cell carcinoma and 9 head and neck cancer. In the dose-escalation cohort, over 65% of patients were male, and the mean age was around 60 years, with a range of 23 to 79. Patients were allowed to have had prior anti-PD-1, anti-PD-L1 or anti-CTLA-4 therapy, and around 37% of the dose-escalation patients had previously received checkpoint inhibitors. Partial responses occurred in three dose-escalation patients: two with cutaneous melanoma and one with hepatocellular carcinoma. Peripheral TCRbeta sequencing aimed to test whether ivuxolimab altered TCR sequence diversity and caused clonal T-cell expansion. The paper covers the monotherapy dose-escalation part of the phase I ivuxolimab trial, which included N ≈ 50 patients. General study outcomes and caveats: Partial responders in the 0.1-3.0 mg/kg groups had among the lowest normalized peripheral clonal expansion, especially among CD8+ T cells. Antigen specificity was not determined for the clonally expanded peripheral T cells. Low levels of normalized T-cell clonal expansion were also seen in some patients who did not respond. At doses of 0.1 to 3.0 mg/kg, clonal expansion of both CD4+ and CD8+ blood T cells was observed from baseline to week 6. After ivuxolimab, CD8+ T cells had more expanded clones than CD4+ T cells on average.

Counted from cysteine to phenylalanine, this CDR3 has 15 amino acids. Only CDR3 DNA is held: 45 bases, read in frame from base 1. Per the germline V gene, MGHDK is the CDR1 and SYGVNS is the CDR2. V is cut back by 0 bases and J by 2 bases, with 3 bases in the junction unmatched. Genomic DNA was extracted from sorted cells for sequencing of the TCRbeta CDR3 region. The immunoSEQ Assay was used for sequencing of TCRbeta CDR3 regions. This is the immuneACCESS table as TCRdb keeps it, with only in-frame sequences that have V and J called. A part of the clones is gone; compared with another copy, unresolved V genes explain less than half, and the rest is unexplained. This sample holds some 59,000 clones; roughly 82% were observed only once. The ten largest account for about 3.7% of the sample. The trial excluded patients who had a history of autoimmune disease or who were on systemic immunosuppression. Peripheral blood for TCR sequencing was collected from all dose cohorts at baseline, on cycle 4 day 1, and on cycle 7 day 1. The samples were taken from a phase I, first-in-human, multicenter, open-label dose-escalation trial of ivuxolimab. Adults with locally advanced or metastatic melanoma, renal cell, hepatocellular, or head and neck squamous cell carcinoma were enrolled in the trial. Before TCR sequencing, CD4+ T cells and CD8+ T cells from peripheral blood were sorted into separate populations.

The sequences come from CD4+ or CD8+ T cells sorted from blood, collected in a trial of the OX40 agonist ivuxolimab. The chain is assembled from TRBV25-1 and TRBJ2-5; TRBD1 matches 7 bases in the middle. The clonotype was recovered from an adult with an advanced solid tumor such as melanoma, head and neck, liver or kidney cancer. The bases read TGTGCCAGCAGTGAATACGCCAGGGGGCAAGAGACCCAGTACTTC. Its product reads: CASSEYARGQETQYF.